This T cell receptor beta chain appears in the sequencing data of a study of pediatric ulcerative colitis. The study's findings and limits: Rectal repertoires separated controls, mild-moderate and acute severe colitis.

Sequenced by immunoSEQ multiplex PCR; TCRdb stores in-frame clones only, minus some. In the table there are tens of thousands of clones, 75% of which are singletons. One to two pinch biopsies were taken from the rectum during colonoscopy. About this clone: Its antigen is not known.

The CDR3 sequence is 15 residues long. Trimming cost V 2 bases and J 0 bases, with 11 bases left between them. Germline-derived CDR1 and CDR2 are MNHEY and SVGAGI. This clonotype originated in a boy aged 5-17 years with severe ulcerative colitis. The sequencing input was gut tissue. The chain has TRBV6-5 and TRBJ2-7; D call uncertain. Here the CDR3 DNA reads TGTGCCAGCAGTTACACGGACGGTAGCTCCTACGAGCAGTACTTC. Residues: CASSYTDGSSYEQYF.